The 23 T cell receptor beta chains below were found in one sample sequenced in a study of B cell selection in AIRE deficiency. Conventional CD4 T cells were sorted as CD4+CD127+ cells. Libraries were prepared by immunoSEQ multiplex PCR; TCRdb keeps only in-frame clonotypes and omits some of them. The repertoire holds roughly 23,000 clones, with approximately 96% as singletons. Sequencing used CD4+CD127+ conventional T cells sorted from PBMCs. These receptors all stem from a human donor in good health.

The chain uses TRBV28 and TRBJ2-1; TRBD2 is a possible D gene (7 bases). V was shortened by 5 bases and J by 4 bases, with 15 bases between the two germline ends. Germline V gene data show CDR1 as MDHEN and CDR2 as SYDVKM. CDR3 length: 15 residues. The CDR3 here is CASSLGGGPYNEQFF. In DNA form, the CDR3 reads TGTGCCAGCAGTCTAGGGGGGGGGCCGTACAATGAGCAGTTCTTC.

The chain is built from TRBV5-1 and TRBJ2-1, with a possible D match to TRBD1 (5 bases). The V end was cut by 0 bases, the J end by 5 bases, with 12 bases between. The CDR3 extends over 15 amino acids. The V gene's germline CDR1 is SGHRS and CDR2 YFSETQ. For the CDR3, the DNA is TGCGCCAGCAGCTTGGAGGGGCTCCCGAACAATGAGCAGTTCTTC. It encodes CASSLEGLPNNEQFF.

The V call is TRBV5-1, the J call TRBJ1-1, with D tentatively TRBD1 (6 bases). The V gene's germline CDR1 is SGHRS and CDR2 YFSETQ. The V end was cut by 1 base, the J end by 6 bases, with 10 bases between. The CDR3 is 13 amino acids. The CDR3 sequence: CASSLYRDAEAFF. The CDR3 DNA sequence: TGCGCCAGCAGCTTGTACAGGGACGCTGAAGCTTTCTTT. The whole variable domain, remainder taken from reference TRBV5-1 and TRBJ1-1, is KAGVTQTPRYLIKTRGQQVTLSCSPISGHRSVSWYQQTPGQGLQFLFEYFSETQRNKGNFPGRFSGRQFSNSRSEMNVSTLELGDSALYLCASSLYRDAEAFFGQGTRLTVV.

The V gene is TRBV28, the J gene TRBJ1-4; tentatively, D is TRBD1 (6 bases). V dropped 6 bases and J dropped 0 bases, with 11 bases sitting between them. The CDR3 sequence is 15 residues long. Per germline, CDR1 MDHEN and CDR2 SYDVKM. CDR3 amino acids: CASRQGSATNEKLFF. For the CDR3, the DNA is TGTGCCAGCAGGCAGGGGTCTGCAACTAATGAAAAACTGTTTTTT.

This rearrangement joins TRBV7-6 to TRBJ2-1; TRBD2 aligns across 10 bases. The CDR3 runs 15 residues. Trimming at V came to 5 bases and at J to 0 bases, leaving 1 base not matched to a gene. Germline V gives CDR1 SGHVS, CDR2 FNYEAQ. DNA of the CDR3: TGTGCCAGCAGCCCTAGCGGGAGCTCCTACAATGAGCAGTTCTTC. Protein sequence: CASSPSGSSYNEQFF.

CDR3 amino acids: CASSDPPQNYGYTF. In DNA form, the CDR3 reads TGTGCCAGCAGTGACCCACCTCAAAACTATGGCTACACCTTC. The genes are TRBV6-4 and TRBJ1-2; D remains unclear. Per the germline V gene, CDR1 is MRHNA and CDR2 is SNTAGT. V dropped 2 bases and J dropped 2 bases, with 9 bases sitting between them. This CDR3 has 14 residues.

The chain joins TRBV2 to TRBJ2-2; D gene unclear. The CDR3 is made up of 14 amino acids. Trimming removed 6 bases from V and 3 bases from J, with 11 bases in between. Germline V lookup: CDR1 SNHLY, CDR2 FYNNEI. CDR3 in amino acids: CASRVVRDTGELFF. As DNA, the CDR3 is TGTGCCAGCAGAGTTGTCCGGGACACCGGGGAGCTGTTTTTT.

The chain is built from TRBV19 and TRBJ1-3; unclear D gene. V was trimmed by 4 bases and J by 0 bases, leaving 7 bases between them. The CDR3 totals 14 residues. Germline V CDR1 and CDR2: LNHDA, SQIVND (reference sequence). The CDR3: CASSNGYSGNTIYF. Written as DNA, the CDR3 is TGTGCCAGTAGTAACGGGTACTCTGGAAACACCATATATTTT.

The chain carries TRBV27 and TRBJ2-1; D gene ambiguous. The V and J ends lost 8 bases and 2 bases respectively, with 16 bases between them. Germline V gene lookup returns CDR1 MNHEY and CDR2 SMNVEV (reference sequence). The CDR3 is made up of 15 amino acids. The CDR3 DNA is TGTGCCAGCTCCCAAGGACCCTCCCCCTACAATGAGCAGTTCTTC. Translating it yields CASSQGPSPYNEQFF.

The chain is built from TRBV29-1 and TRBJ1-1; D remains unclear. Between the trimmed V and J ends, which lost 7 bases and 5 bases, there was a span of 8 bases. Germline CDR1 is SQVTM and CDR2 is ANQGSEA. CDR3 length: 10 residues. In nucleotides, the CDR3 is TGCAGCGCCAGCTTAACTGAAGCTTTCTTT. This sequence encodes CSASLTEAFF.

The V call is TRBV10-3, the J call TRBJ1-1; D is ambiguous. The V gene lost 0 bases and the J gene lost 5 bases, with 10 bases spanning the gap. The CDR3 has 14 residues. Germline-derived CDR1 and CDR2 are ENHRY and SYGVKD. The CDR3 region is CAISESRWETEAFF. CDR3 DNA: TGTGCCATCAGTGAGTCGAGGTGGGAGACTGAAGCTTTCTTT.

The chain carries TRBV11-2 and TRBJ1-1; D possibly corresponds to TRBD1 (5 bases). The germline gives CDR1 SGHAT, CDR2 FQNNGV. The CDR3 loop spans 17 amino acids. Trimming took off 8 bases at V and 1 base at J, with 23 bases between the two ends. The CDR3 spells CASFPVRRVRENTEAFF. The DNA of the CDR3 is TGTGCCAGCTTCCCTGTCCGAAGGGTCAGGGAGAACACTGAAGCTTTCTTT.

The chain carries TRBV5-1 and TRBJ2-5; D unresolved. The CDR3 contains 14 residues. Trimming pared 0 bases from V and 3 bases from J, leaving 9 bases between. Germline V CDR1 and CDR2: SGHRS, YFSETQ. CDR3 sequence (DNA): TGCGCCAGCAGCTTGGCGTCCCGTGAAGAGACCCAGTACTTC. Protein sequence: CASSLASREETQYF.

The chain links TRBV15 to TRBJ2-1; 12 positions match TRBD2. The germline CDR1 and CDR2 sequences are LNHNV and YYDKDF (reference sequence). The CDR3 has 16 residues. Germline trimming cut 7 bases from V and 5 bases from J; bases unmatched to any gene: 9. This CDR3 reads CATIPSGGAGNNEQFF. CDR3 DNA sequence: TGTGCCACCATCCCTAGCGGGGGGGCCGGGAACAATGAGCAGTTCTTC.

J is TRBJ2-2 and V is TRBV2; possibly TRBD2 for D (7 bases). Looked up from germline, CDR1 is SNHLY and CDR2 is FYNNEI. V shed 1 base and J shed 7 bases, with 13 bases lying between them. The CDR3 spans 15 residues. As DNA, the CDR3 is TGTGCCAGCAGTGAAGTCGGGGGGCCGGGCGGGGAGCTGTTTTTT. Translated, it gives CASSEVGGPGGELFF.

The chain is built from TRBV29-1 and TRBJ1-1, with 9 bases matching TRBD1. The CDR3 extends over 15 amino acids. After removal of 5 bases from V and 4 bases from J, the junction contained 11 bases not matched to a gene. CDR1 SQVTM and CDR2 ANQGSEA come from the germline V gene. The CDR3 bases are TGCAGCGTTTCAGACAGGGGGGCGTTTAGCACTGAAGCTTTCTTT. This sequence encodes CSVSDRGAFSTEAFF. Based on the CDR3 plus reference TRBV29-1 and TRBJ1-1, the full variable domain is SAVISQKPSRDICQRGTSLTIQCQVDSQVTMMFWYRQQPGQSLTLIATANQGSEATYESGFVIDKFPISRPNLTFSTLTVSNMSPEDSSIYLCSVSDRGAFSTEAFFGQGTRLTVV.

The genes are TRBV11-2 and TRBJ2-2; TRBD2 is a possible D gene (6 bases). The ends were cut back, 0 bases at V and 6 bases at J, with 11 bases in the middle. This CDR3 has 15 residues. CDR1 and CDR2 from the germline V gene are SGHAT and FQNNGV. The CDR3: CASSLEQEGAGELFF. CDR3 coding DNA: TGTGCCAGCAGCTTAGAACAGGAGGGTGCCGGGGAGCTGTTTTTT.

V usage is TRBV10-2 and J usage is TRBJ2-1; TRBD1 aligns across 10 bases. The CDR3 loop spans 13 amino acids. Losses at the gene ends were 5 bases for V and 9 bases for J; bases not matched to a gene: 4. Germline V gene lookup returns CDR1 WSHSY and CDR2 SAAADI. This CDR3 reads CASSKGQGSEQFF. As DNA, the CDR3 is TGCGCCAGCAGTAAGGGACAGGGGAGTGAGCAGTTCTTC.

V and J are TRBV5-1 and TRBJ1-6; TRBD1 aligns across 9 bases. CDR1 and CDR2 (germline): SGHRS, YFSETQ. Unmatched junction bases numbered 4, after V lost 4 bases and J lost 11 bases. The CDR3 contains 13 residues. CDR3 sequence: CASSQDRGAPLHF. For the CDR3, the DNA is TGCGCCAGCAGCCAGGACAGGGGTGCACCCCTCCACTTT.

The J gene is TRBJ1-1, the V gene TRBV5-4; no clear D. There are 16 residues in the CDR3. Germline V gives CDR1 SGHNT, CDR2 YYREEE (reference sequence). V lost 5 bases and J lost 0, with 17 bases in between. CDR3 sequence: CASREGGNPMNTEAFF. CDR3 bases: TGTGCCAGCAGGGAGGGAGGTAACCCAATGAACACTGAAGCTTTCTTT.

The V call is TRBV28, the J call TRBJ2-3; TRBD1 or TRBD2 may be the D gene (5 bases each). The V end was cut by 2 bases, the J end by 1 base, with 10 bases between. Germline-derived CDR1 and CDR2 are MDHEN and SYDVKM. CDR3 length: 15 residues. CDR3 bases: TGTGCCAGCAGTTTAATGGGGGATGGCACAGATACGCAGTATTTT. Protein sequence: CASSLMGDGTDTQYF.

The J gene is TRBJ2-3, the V gene TRBV2, with D perhaps TRBD1 or TRBD2 (6 bases each). Trimming shortened V by 4 bases and J by 5 bases, and 16 bases separated the two germline ends. CDR3 length: 15 amino acids. Germline V gives CDR1 SNHLY, CDR2 FYNNEI. This chain's CDR3 is CASSGRRGEVDTQYF. The CDR3 bases are TGTGCCAGCAGTGGGAGGAGGGGGGAGGTAGATACGCAGTATTTT.

The V call is TRBV11-2, the J call TRBJ1-1; D gene ambiguous. Germline CDR1 and CDR2: SGHAT and FQNNGV. V dropped 2 bases and J dropped 4 bases, with 8 bases sitting between them. The CDR3 is 13 residues long. This CDR3 reads CASSLLAATEAFF. The CDR3 DNA sequence: TGTGCCAGCAGCTTATTAGCAGCCACTGAAGCTTTCTTT.